The 8 T cell receptor beta chains presented below share a single source sample, sequenced in a study of T cell responses to AZD1222 COVID-19 vaccine. The assay was immunoSEQ multiplex PCR, and TCRdb's table has in-frame clones only and misses some. Of 120,000 to 150,000 clones in the sample, about 90% are singletons; the top ten hold around 8%. The sample was peripheral blood, taken 28 days after the second dose of the MenACWY control vaccine. The source of these receptors is an adult who received the MenACWY meningococcal vaccine as a control.

As for this clone: The same CDR3 can be traced to other DNA sequences in this sample. The rearrangement uses TRBV28 and TRBJ1-5; the D is unclear. V shed 7 bases and J shed 4 bases, with 8 bases lying between them. CDR1 and CDR2 from the germline V gene are MDHEN and SYDVKM. The CDR3 extends over 12 amino acids. CDR3 coding DNA: TGTGCCAGCACCGAATCGAATCAGCCCCAGCATTTT. It specifies CASTESNQPQHF.

The rearrangement joins TRBV7-9 to TRBJ1-1, with 8 bases aligning to TRBD1. The CDR3 is made up of 14 amino acids. The V and J ends lost 5 bases and 2 bases, in that order; junction bases with no gene match: 4. CDR1 is SEHNR and CDR2 is FQNEAQ in the germline V gene (reference sequence). In DNA, the CDR3 is TGTGCCAGCAGCGACGGACAGGGTAACACTGAAGCTTTCTTT. Translating it yields CASSDGQGNTEAFF. The full variable domain, completed using reference TRBV7-9 and TRBJ1-1, is DTGVSQNPRHKITKRGQNVTFRCDPISEHNRLYWYRQTLGQGPEFLTYFQNEAQLEKSRLLSDRFSAERPKGSFSTLEIQRTEQGDSAMYLCASSDGQGNTEAFFGQGTRLTVV.

The chain carries TRBV6-2 or TRBV6-3 and TRBJ1-5, with D possibly matching TRBD1 (5 bases). V was pared by 5 bases and J by 7 bases, with 12 bases between. Germline CDR1 is MNHEY and CDR2 is SVGEGT. This CDR3 is 13 amino acids long. The CDR3 bases are TGTGCCAGCAGTCCCTCAAGGGGCCAGCCCCAGCATTTT. Translation gives CASSPSRGQPQHF.

This chain links TRBV9 with TRBJ2-1; perhaps TRBD2 as D (7 bases). With 0 bases removed from V and 9 bases from J, the gap between germline ends came to 16 bases. The CDR3 runs to 15 residues. CDR1 and CDR2 from the germline V gene are SGDLS and YYNGEE. CDR3 DNA sequence: TGTGCCAGCAGCGTAGTGGTGGGGGGGCCAAGTGAGCAGTTCTTC. Translating gives CASSVVVGGPSEQFF.

This chain links TRBV19 with TRBJ1-6, with 8 positions matching TRBD1. V lost 9 bases to trimming and J lost 7 bases; unmatched junction nucleotides: 8. This CDR3 contains 14 residues. Germline V gene sequence: CDR1 LNHDA, CDR2 SQIVND (reference sequence). The CDR3 spells CASQSQGANSPLHF. In DNA, the CDR3 is TGTGCCAGCCAAAGCCAGGGGGCGAATTCACCCCTCCACTTT. The full variable domain, completed using reference TRBV19 and TRBJ1-6, is DGGITQSPKYLFRKEGQNVTLSCEQNLNHDAMYWYRQDPGQGLRLIYYSQIVNDFQKGDIAEGYSVSREKKESFPLTVTSAQKNPTAFYLCASQSQGANSPLHFGNGTRLTVT.

V usage is TRBV30 and J usage is TRBJ2-7, with no clear D. V dropped 4 bases and J dropped 2 bases, with 9 bases sitting between them. The CDR3 runs to 12 residues. Per germline, CDR1 GTSNPN and CDR2 SVGIG (reference sequence). As DNA, the CDR3 is TGTGCCTGGAAACTCAGGCCCTACGAGCAGTACTTC. It translates to CAWKLRPYEQYF.

V and J are TRBV2 and TRBJ2-2, with D tentatively TRBD1 or TRBD2 (5 bases each). The CDR3 has 15 amino acids. Trimming cost V 1 base and J 6 bases, with 12 bases left between them. CDR1 and CDR2 (germline): SNHLY, FYNNEI. This CDR3 reads CASSEVGTASGELFF. CDR3 DNA sequence: TGTGCCAGCAGTGAAGTGGGGACCGCGTCCGGGGAGCTGTTTTTT.

The chain joins TRBV19 to TRBJ2-2, with 7 bases fitting TRBD1. The CDR3 is made up of 15 amino acids. After removal of 4 bases from V and 4 bases from J, the junction contained 6 bases not matched to a gene. Per the germline V gene, CDR1 is LNHDA and CDR2 is SQIVND (reference sequence). The CDR3 spells CASSKDRESTGELFF. CDR3 DNA sequence: TGTGCCAGTAGTAAAGACAGGGAAAGCACCGGGGAGCTGTTTTTT.